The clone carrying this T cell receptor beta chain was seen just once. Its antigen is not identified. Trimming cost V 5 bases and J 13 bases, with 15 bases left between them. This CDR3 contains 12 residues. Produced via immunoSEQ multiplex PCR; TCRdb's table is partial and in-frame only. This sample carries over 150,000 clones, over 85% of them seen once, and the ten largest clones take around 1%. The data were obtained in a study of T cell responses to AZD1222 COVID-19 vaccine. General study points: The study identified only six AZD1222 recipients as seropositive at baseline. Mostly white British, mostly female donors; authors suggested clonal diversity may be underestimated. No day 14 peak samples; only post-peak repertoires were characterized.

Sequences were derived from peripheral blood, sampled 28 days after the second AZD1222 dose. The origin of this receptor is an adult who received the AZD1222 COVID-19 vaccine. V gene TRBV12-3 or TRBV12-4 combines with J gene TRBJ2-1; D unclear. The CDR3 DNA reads TGTGCCAGCAGTCCCTCGAGATCCCGTCAGTTCTTC. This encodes CASSPSRSRQFF.